Below are 29 T cell receptor beta chains sequenced from a single sample in a study of blood T cell repertoires in COVID-19 (TCRdb year 2020). Libraries were prepared through the immunoSEQ multiplex PCR assay. TCRdb re-hosts the immuneACCESS table, in-frame sequences only. Its copies lack some clones; in the studies checked, an unresolved V gene accounts for under half of them, and the cause for the rest is not known. For this sample there are 200,000 to 250,000 clones; about 88% appear just once. In total, the top ten clones hold over 1.5% of the sample. Sequenced: peripheral blood. Source of these receptors: a man in his sixties or seventies with acute or convalescent COVID-19.

The chain uses TRBV9 and TRBJ1-3; D remains ambiguous. The CDR3 is 15 residues long. V lost 1 base and J 2 bases, leaving 10 bases between the germline ends. Germline CDR1 is SGDLS and CDR2 is YYNGEE. The CDR3 sequence is CASSVYEGTGNTIYF. The CDR3 DNA reads TGTGCCAGCAGCGTATATGAGGGAACTGGAAACACCATATATTTT.

The gene calls are TRBV5-6 and TRBJ1-2; D call uncertain. This CDR3 contains 13 residues. CDR1 is SGHDT and CDR2 is YYEEEE in the germline V gene. Trimming removed 1 base from V and 6 bases from J, with 10 bases in between. The CDR3 region is CASSLYKKNGYTF. DNA for the CDR3: TGTGCCAGCAGCTTGTACAAAAAGAATGGCTACACCTTC.

This chain uses TRBV24-1 with TRBJ1-4; D uncertain. Germline loops: CDR1 KGHDR, CDR2 SFDVKD. This CDR3 region has 15 residues. V lost 4 bases, J lost 4 bases, and 12 bases lay in between. Here the CDR3 DNA reads TGTGCCACCAGTGAGCCGGGGTCGGGTAATGAAAAACTGTTTTTT. Protein product: CATSEPGSGNEKLFF.

At least ten counts were recorded for this clone. The chain has TRBV4-1 and TRBJ2-7, with a possible D match to TRBD1 (6 bases). The CDR3 consists of 15 residues. Germline lookup yields CDR1 MGHRA and CDR2 YSYEKL. V gave up 4 bases and J gave up 3 bases, with 16 bases separating them. For the CDR3, the DNA is TGCGCCAGCAGCCCAACACAGGGAGTGGTCTACGAGCAGTACTTC. Translating gives CASSPTQGVVYEQYF.

V gene TRBV18 combines with J gene TRBJ2-1; D is perhaps TRBD1 (5 bases). V shed 1 base and J shed 9 bases, with 16 bases lying between them. Germline V lookup: CDR1 KGHSH, CDR2 LQKENI. The CDR3 is 15 residues long. The CDR3: CASSPQVSDSREQFF. The CDR3 DNA reads as TGTGCCAGCTCACCACAGGTTTCCGACAGTCGTGAGCAGTTCTTC.

This chain links TRBV4-2 with TRBJ1-3; 9 nucleotides match TRBD1. This CDR3 is 16 amino acids long. V dropped 1 base and J dropped 0; count of bases not matched to a gene: 1. CDR1 and CDR2 from the germline V gene are LGHNA and YNFKEQ. The CDR3 region is CASSQGQGGSGNTIYF. The CDR3 DNA sequence: TGTGCCAGCAGCCAAGGACAGGGGGGCTCTGGAAACACCATATATTTT.

The V gene is TRBV5-6, the J gene TRBJ1-2; a weak D match, TRBD1 (5 bases). This CDR3 is built from 16 residues. The germline V and J ends were trimmed by 4 bases and 7 bases, with 23 bases remaining between them. CDR1 and CDR2 (germline): SGHDT, YYEEEE. CDR3 region: CASSQGGQEAFFGYTF. CDR3 nucleotide sequence: TGTGCCAGCAGCCAGGGAGGCCAGGAGGCATTTTTTGGCTACACCTTC.

The count of this clone is one. The chain carries TRBV5-1 and TRBJ2-5; 13 bases map to TRBD2. Losses at the gene ends were 6 bases for V and 2 bases for J; bases not matched to a gene: 13. This CDR3 has 18 amino acids. Germline-derived CDR1 and CDR2 are SGHRS and YFSETQ. The CDR3 here is CASMLGVLAGGIQETQYF. In nucleotides, the CDR3 is TGCGCCAGCATGCTTGGAGTACTAGCGGGAGGGATACAAGAGACCCAGTACTTC.

Worth noting for this clone: The same CDR3 also results from other DNA sequences found in this sample. This sequence joins TRBV24-1 and TRBJ2-1; 8 bases agree with TRBD2. In germline, CDR1 is KGHDR, CDR2 SFDVKD. After removal of 4 bases from V and 0 bases from J, the junction contained 4 bases not matched to a gene. The CDR3 spans 16 residues. The CDR3, as DNA: TGTGCCACCAGTGAACATAGCGGGACCTCCTACAATGAGCAGTTCTTC. It encodes CATSEHSGTSYNEQFF.

V usage is TRBV28 and J usage is TRBJ2-3, with D tentatively TRBD2 (6 bases). Germline-derived CDR1 and CDR2 are MDHEN and SYDVKM. Trimming removed 2 bases from V and 5 bases from J, with 11 bases in between. The CDR3 runs 14 residues. The CDR3 region has the DNA TGTGCCAGCAGTTTACCGGGAGATGAAGATACGCAGTATTTT. Translation: CASSLPGDEDTQYF.

The chain employs TRBV21-1 and TRBJ2-7; TRBD1 reflects the table's D call only, with no check against the DNA. TRBV21-1 is a known pseudogene. The CDR3 sequence is 14 residues long. DNA for the CDR3: TGTGCCACAACAGAACAGGACGAAACCTACGAGCAGTACTTC. Amino acids: CATTEQDETYEQYF.

This chain's CDR3 is CASSVGSQGTGELFF. CDR3 coding DNA: TGTGCCAGCAGCGTGGGTAGCCAAGGAACCGGGGAGCTGTTTTTT. The chain uses TRBV9 and TRBJ2-2; no reliable D call. Germline-derived CDR1 and CDR2 are SGDLS and YYNGEE. V lost 2 bases, J lost 5 bases, and 13 bases lay in between. This CDR3 region has 15 residues. Based on the CDR3 plus reference TRBV9 and TRBJ2-2, the full variable domain is DSGVTQTPKHLITATGQRVTLRCSPRSGDLSVYWYQQSLDQGLQFLIQYYNGEERAKGNILERFSAQQFPDLHSELNLSSLELGDSALYFCASSVGSQGTGELFFGEGSRLTVL.

The chain is built from TRBV5-1 and TRBJ2-3; D gene unclear. The CDR3 is 15 amino acids. Per germline, CDR1 SGHRS and CDR2 YFSETQ. V lost 4 bases to trimming and J lost 0 bases, with 12 bases between them. The CDR3 protein is CASSPSLSSTDTQYF. As DNA, the CDR3 is TGCGCCAGCAGCCCGTCGTTGTCTAGCACAGATACGCAGTATTTT. The complete variable domain, with remaining parts taken from reference TRBV5-1 and TRBJ2-3, reads KAGVTQTPRYLIKTRGQQVTLSCSPISGHRSVSWYQQTPGQGLQFLFEYFSETQRNKGNFPGRFSGRQFSNSRSEMNVSTLELGDSALYLCASSPSLSSTDTQYFGPGTRLTVL.

CDR3 sequence: CAISESRGISYEQYF. The CDR3 coding sequence is TGTGCCATCAGTGAGTCTAGGGGGATCTCCTACGAGCAGTACTTC. The rearrangement links TRBV10-3 to TRBJ2-7; weak D call: TRBD1 (6 bases). This CDR3 is built from 15 residues. V dropped 0 bases and J dropped 0 bases, with 9 bases sitting between them. The V gene's germline CDR1 is ENHRY and CDR2 SYGVKD.

The sample holds one count of this clone. The chain combines TRBV4-1 with TRBJ1-2; tentatively, D is TRBD1 (5 bases). The CDR3 covers 14 residues. Germline CDR1 MGHRA, CDR2 YSYEKL. The V end lost 0 bases, the J end lost 10 bases, and 15 bases lay between the germline ends. The CDR3 sequence: CASSQEERGGPYTF. Here the CDR3 DNA reads TGCGCCAGCAGCCAAGAAGAAAGGGGCGGCCCCTACACCTTC.

V gene TRBV24-1 combines with J gene TRBJ2-3, with D hard to call. The V and J ends lost 0 bases and 10 bases respectively, with 10 bases between them. Germline CDR1 and CDR2: KGHDR and SFDVKD. This CDR3 is 13 amino acids long. Here the CDR3 DNA reads TGTGCCACCAGTGATTTGTCTAGGAACGCGCAGTATTTT. Residues: CATSDLSRNAQYF.

The rearrangement links TRBV27 to TRBJ1-1, with 8 positions matching TRBD1. Germline V CDR1 and CDR2: MNHEY, SMNVEV (reference sequence). V shed 8 bases and J 5 bases; nucleotides not matched to a gene: 7. This CDR3 has 13 amino acids. The CDR3 spells CASGTGGRTEAFF. DNA for the CDR3: TGTGCCAGCGGAACAGGGGGGCGGACTGAAGCTTTCTTT.

The rearrangement uses TRBV15 and TRBJ1-4, with a weak D call TRBD1 (6 bases). Germline CDR1 LNHNV, CDR2 YYDKDF (reference sequence). The CDR3 length is 15 residues. The V gene lost 4 bases and the J gene lost 7 bases, with 16 bases spanning the gap. The CDR3 sequence: CATSKGGGVGEKLFF. The CDR3 DNA sequence: TGTGCCACCAGCAAGGGGGGGGGAGTGGGTGAAAAACTGTTTTTT.

The chain employs TRBV7-2 and TRBJ1-6; TRBD1 aligns across 9 bases. Germline-derived CDR1 and CDR2 are SGHTA and FQGNSA. The V segment lost 1 base and the J segment 6 bases; nucleotides outside the gene matches: 1. There are 15 residues in the CDR3. For the CDR3, the DNA is TGTGCCAGCAGCTTAGAACAGGGGGCTAATTCACCCCTCCACTTT. Translating gives CASSLEQGANSPLHF.

The chain couples TRBV18 to TRBJ1-1, with 9 bases identical to TRBD1. Germline lookup yields CDR1 KGHSH and CDR2 LQKENI. The V segment lost 4 bases and the J segment 0 bases; nucleotides outside the gene matches: 9. The CDR3 sequence is 17 residues long. CDR3 nucleotides: TGTGCCAGCTCACGACTCACGGGACAGGGTATGAACACTGAAGCTTTCTTT. The encoded protein is CASSRLTGQGMNTEAFF.

Worth noting for this clone: Other nucleotide sequences in the sample specify the same CDR3. The chain links TRBV5-1 to TRBJ2-7; D gene uncertain. The ends were cut back, 2 bases at V and 2 bases at J, with 8 bases in the middle. The germline CDR1 and CDR2 sequences are SGHRS and YFSETQ. The CDR3 extends over 13 amino acids. The CDR3 bases are TGCGCCAGCAGCTTAGCAGGTACCTACGAGCAGTACTTC. Translated: CASSLAGTYEQYF.

The CDR3 spells CASPPFTGADEQYF. CDR3 nucleotides: TGTGCCAGCCCCCCTTTCACAGGGGCGGACGAGCAGTACTTC. The rearrangement links TRBV27 to TRBJ2-7; TRBD1 matches 7 bases. The CDR3 is 14 amino acids. CDR1 is MNHEY, CDR2 SMNVEV, per germline (reference sequence). J gave up 5 bases and V 8 bases, and 12 bases lay outside the gene matches.

The chain has TRBV5-4 and TRBJ2-7; 8 nucleotides match TRBD2. CDR1 and CDR2 (germline): SGHNT, YYREEE (reference sequence). V lost 2 bases to trimming and J lost 1 base; unmatched junction nucleotides: 5. The CDR3 sequence is 15 residues long. The CDR3 sequence is CASSLASGLSYEQYF. As DNA, the CDR3 is TGTGCCAGCAGCTTAGCTAGCGGGCTTTCCTACGAGCAGTACTTC.

The CDR3 here is CASTGQGVNTEAFF. The CDR3, as DNA: TGTGCCAGCACTGGACAGGGAGTGAACACTGAAGCTTTCTTT. The genes are TRBV2 and TRBJ1-1; 8 nucleotides agree with TRBD1. Germline CDR1 is SNHLY and CDR2 is FYNNEI. The CDR3 length is 14 residues. Trimming removed 7 bases from V and 0 bases from J; junction bases left unmatched: 4.

This clone appeared once. The chain links TRBV7-9 to TRBJ2-1, with a tentative D call TRBD1 (7 bases). This CDR3 comprises 13 residues. The germline CDR1 and CDR2 sequences are SEHNR and FQNEAQ (reference sequence). Trimming left V 5 bases short and J 11 bases short, with 16 bases between. CDR3 residues: CASSRSGGGKQFF. DNA of the CDR3: TGTGCCAGCAGCCGATCAGGGGGAGGTAAGCAGTTCTTC.

The chain recombines TRBV20-1 with TRBJ1-1; D possibly corresponds to TRBD1 (6 bases). The V gene's germline CDR1 is DFQATT and CDR2 SNEGSKA (reference sequence). With 3 bases removed from V and 3 bases from J, the gap between germline ends came to 11 bases. This CDR3 is 13 amino acids long. The CDR3 sequence is CSASGAGDTEAFF. DNA for the CDR3: TGCAGTGCTAGTGGGGCAGGGGACACTGAAGCTTTCTTT.

The chain employs TRBV9 and TRBJ1-4; D gene ambiguous. V was clipped by 2 bases and J by 4 bases, with 12 bases between them. This CDR3 is built from 15 residues. The germline gives CDR1 SGDLS, CDR2 YYNGEE. DNA for the CDR3: TGTGCCAGCAGCGTTGACGCGGGGTTTAATGAAAAACTGTTTTTT. It codes for CASSVDAGFNEKLFF.

This chain joins TRBV4-1 and TRBJ2-5, with D possibly being TRBD1 (6 bases). Germline CDR1 reads MGHRA; CDR2 reads YSYEKL. The V and J ends lost 0 bases and 4 bases respectively, with 15 bases between them. The CDR3 has 16 residues. The CDR3 protein is CASSQDLGQFGETQYF. DNA for the CDR3: TGCGCCAGCAGCCAAGATCTTGGACAGTTCGGAGAGACCCAGTACTTC.

The chain employs TRBV20-1 and TRBJ2-7, with 7 nucleotides matching TRBD1. The CDR3 runs to 11 residues. Germline CDR1 is DFQATT and CDR2 is SNEGSKA (reference sequence). The J segment lost 3 bases and the V segment lost 6 bases, leaving 2 bases of the junction unmatched. The CDR3 protein is CSAWDSYEQYF. CDR3 nucleotide sequence: TGCAGTGCCTGGGACAGCTACGAGCAGTACTTC.